The TCR beta chain under discussion was sequenced for a study of Graves' ophthalmopathy and Graves' hyperthyroidism. This CDR3 is built from 15 residues. Deletions cut 6 bases from V and 5 bases from J, with 16 bases between. This clonotype occurred many times. Disease in donors with ophthalmopathy had moderate-to-severe activity, CAS ≥3, NOSPECS ≥4 and under 3 months' duration. Amplification from RNA transcripts yielded the TCR beta CDR3 regions. HTBI primers primed a first-round RT-PCR, and a second-round multiplex PCR followed. MiXCR, applied by TCRdb to the multiplex PCR reads, yields one record per CDR3 protein. The top ten hold less than 6% of the sample, which has 170,000 or so distinct CDR3 sequences, approximately 40% seen once.

The chain is built from TRBV12-3 or TRBV12-4 and TRBJ2-2, with D possibly TRBD2 on 6 matching bases. The sequenced material came from peripheral blood. The origin of this receptor is a woman aged 40 to 55 with Graves' ophthalmopathy. DNA of the CDR3: TGTGCCAGCAGCCGGGACTCCTGGGGGACCGGGGAGCTGTTTTTT. Protein product: CASSRDSWGTGELFF.